Described below is a single T cell receptor (beta chain) sequence and its context. The sample holds a few counts of this clone. The clone's antigen remains unknown. No qualities accompany the bases; no much larger clone lies one base away. This entry is derived from a study of cytomegalovirus exposure and HLA in healthy donors (dated 2017 in TCRdb). About the investigation overall: In an earlier analysis of 450 to 750 of the donors, approximately 260 Gb of sequence data and 100 million or so unique TCR beta sequences from about 180 million T cells were reported. About five DR-DQ haplotypes were treated as single units for association and clustering because of strong linkage in the cohort. In an earlier analysis of roughly 540 of the donors, high-throughput TCR beta sequencing was used to judge whether each TCR beta V gene segment behaved as functional or pseudogenic. Every repertoire in the discovery cohort had been generated on one and the same sequencing platform. Roughly 300 gigabases of sequencing data and around 88 million unique TCR sequences made up an early release that covered approximately 700 HLA-typed donors. Along with the approximately 620-subject first cohort, a separate validation cohort of more than 90 different subjects was used. In a later genetic analysis, genome-wide SNP genotypes for about three fifths of the roughly 670 donors were used, and that subset was treated as a discovery cohort. Alongside the repertoire data, information on donor age, sex, ethnicity and CMV serostatus was compiled. The later analysis used no new phenotypic data to find candidate immune exposures, relying instead on TCR beta sequences and their occurrence across donors. The number of typed donors differed by locus: about 629-640 for A, B, C, DRB1 and DQB1; some 500 for DQA1; fewer than 610 for DPA1; and around 470 for DPB1. To study patterns of TCR occurrence, a later analysis re-analyzed previously published TCR beta repertoires from just over 650 donors and added high-resolution HLA genotyping. Using immunosequencing, the study profiled T cell repertoires from 500 to 800 subjects and related those repertoires to cytomegalovirus serostatus. Among 300 to 500 genotyped donors of the cohort, an average of about 240,000 unique TCR beta nucleotide sequences was sequenced per donor, of which about 19% were non-productive. Of the approximately 400 genotyped donors, 75% to 85% were placed in the genetic ancestry cluster associated with self-reported Caucasian donors. The study aimed to test whether cataloging public T cell receptors could reveal signatures of past pathogen exposure. HLA typing covered class I and class II loci at four-digit resolution. To predict cytomegalovirus infection status, the study brought together high-throughput TCR immunosequencing, statistical association of individual TCRs with disease status, and machine learning. The study at large found these results: Because the 87-base-pair reads could not distinguish some IMGT-functional V segments, including TRBV6-2 and TRBV6-3, those segments were excluded. Compared with the approximately 700-donor mean, donors in an Asian-associated ancestry cluster had fewer N-insertions in productive TCRs, according to a later genetic analysis. The classifier was reported to diagnose cytomegalovirus status with high specificity and sensitivity in both the original and validation cohorts. The authors suggested that the approach could potentially be generalized to other disease states and immunological phenotypes. In a later analysis, TCR association rates were found to vary across HLA loci, with the most associated TCRs seen for DRB1 alleles and the fewest for HLA-C alleles. The study listed approximately 150 TCR beta chains as associated with cytomegalovirus. In an earlier analysis of approximately 600 of the donors, most TCR beta V segments were observed in productive rearrangements about 87% or about 30% of the time, broadly matching IMGT annotations. Linkage disequilibrium might explain the correlated functional status among segregating V segments, but an unknown experimental factor could not be excluded. Fewer than 20 rarely observed V segments, including chromosome 9 orphons, were excluded from the earlier analysis of approximately 500 of the donors because counts were too low. Because some donors lacked HLA typing at each locus, the association tests relied only on the typed subset. A later analysis found that most CMV-associated TCR beta chains appeared HLA-restricted, with HLA associations seemingly driven largely by CMV exposure. A further reported finding was that TCR beta sequences accurately predicted the HLA-A and HLA-B alleles for most subjects in the first cohort. When HLA alleles, especially DR and DQ, strongly co-occurred, attributing TCR associations to individual alleles was difficult. In a later genetic analysis, a missense DCLRE1C variant was associated with V-gene and J-gene trimming of TCR beta chains, and the association was replicated in an independent cohort. The cohort was sequenced for TCR beta chains only, and without alpha or paired-chain data the features that could be detected were limited. A later analysis reported that several top co-occurrence clusters appeared linked to parvovirus B19, influenza, CMV and Epstein-Barr virus. Sequencing depth was assumed to be roughly uniform across donors in the presence/absence analyses, though that assumption may not hold. Most TCR sequences were seen in very few donors, while some public TCRs were found in many individuals. Compared with equally common non-associated chains, HLA-associated TCR beta chains in a later analysis were more clonally expanded and had lower generation probabilities. A cluster of highly shared sequence variants was judged likely to be a technical artifact of the sequencing pipeline. A later analysis associated about 17,000 TCR beta sequences with specific HLA alleles at a false discovery rate of 0.05. Three of the identified cytomegalovirus-associated TCR beta chains were confirmed in vitro to be specific for cytomegalovirus antigens. CMV serostatus was the only immune exposure information available for the cohort.

CDR1 SGHRS and CDR2 YFSETQ were looked up in the germline V gene. V is shortened by 0 bases, J by 7 bases, and the region joining them spans 10 bases. Including the terminal cysteine and phenylalanine, the CDR3 comprises 14 residues. Only the CDR3 part of the read is kept: 42 bases, read in frame from the first base. Libraries were constructed by the immunoSEQ multiplex PCR assay. The multiplex PCR relied on a mix of 60 forward primers for TCR Vbeta segments and 13 reverse primers for TCR Jbeta segments. The CDR3 region of rearranged TCR beta genes was amplified from genomic DNA by a multiplex PCR assay. On the Illumina HiSeq System, the amplified TCR beta libraries were sequenced as 87-base-pair reads. The authors' pipeline ran thus. In a later analysis, some 80 million unique TCR beta chains were counted across the roughly 670 repertoires, and around 10 million of these chains were shared by at least two donors. A nearest-neighbor algorithm error-corrected the raw reads and collapsed the reads into unique sequences, merging closely related sequences to remove PCR and sequencing errors. To assign V, D and J gene segments, CDR3 sequences were aligned to IMGT reference sequences. For a sequence to be retained, at least a six-nucleotide match to both a V gene segment and a J gene segment was required. Rearrangements were classified as productive when the CDR3 lacked stop codons and remained in frame with V and J, and all other rearrangements were classified as non-productive. Following IMGT convention, CDR3 was defined as the stretch from the second conserved V-encoded cysteine to the conserved J-encoded phenylalanine. Sequences without an unambiguous match to a single V gene segment were excluded from the earlier analysis of several hundred of the donors. An earlier analysis of fewer than 750 of the donors classified V segments as functional when productive rearrangements were above 56.7% and as segregating when the standard deviation between donors was above 5%. A statistical classification framework was developed to diagnose cytomegalovirus status using the catalog of TCR beta chain sequences. In a later analysis, TCR nucleotide sequences were compared against IMGT/GENE-DB human TR gene sequences so that V and J genes could be assigned. Using the TCRdist pipeline, a later analysis assigned CDR3 sequences along with most-parsimonious VDJ recombination scenarios. A later analysis defined each TCR beta chain by its CDR3 amino acid sequence plus V-gene family, and excluded reads lacking a unique V-gene family. A later analysis removed 500 to 600 highly shared, low-generation-probability nucleotide sequences to deal with suspected cross-contamination and a sequencing artifact. For each public chain, a later analysis derived a clonal expansion index from normalized ranks of inferred template counts within each repertoire. Generation probabilities in a later analysis came from a VDJ recombination model fitted to out-of-frame rearrangements, and those results were checked against IGoR. In a later analysis, TCR-TCR, TCR-HLA and TCR-CMV co-occurrence was scored with hypergeometric tests, and a repertoire-size bias correction was applied to TCR pairs. A later analysis estimated false discovery rates by permuting HLA or CMV assignments 20 times. In a later analysis, co-occurring TCRs were grouped using DBSCAN, with TCRdist sequence similarity added in when clustering inside HLA-allele-positive subsets. Repertoires with fewer than 30,000 or more than 120,000 public chains were left out of co-occurrence clustering, as were a few repertoires with anomalous nucleotide sharing. The source is immuneACCESS, and TCRdb retained only in-frame sequences with V and J called. Part of the clones is not carried over; for the studies checked, unresolved V genes explain less than half of this, and the remainder is unexplained. That table is the source of V, J and clone size, and D and trimming were worked out from the DNA. This sample gives 65,000 to 90,000 clones in total; 60% to 75% of them show up just once. Around 12% of the sample lies in the top ten.

The cohort consisted of 600 to 700 healthy bone marrow donors. At the time of sampling, all cohort members were nominally healthy, though unrecorded immune exposures were likely present. The donor was CMV seronegative and was included in the group of approximately 350 seronegative cohort members. Every donor gave a peripheral blood sample, and the peripheral blood mononuclear cells from that sample were used for TCR beta sequencing. The Qiagen DNeasy Blood Extraction Kit was used to extract genomic DNA from the blood cell samples. The V and J genes are TRBV5-1 and TRBJ2-2; TRBD1 is possibly the D segment (6 matching bases). The sample was PBMCs. The sequence derives from a man in his sixties or seventies in good health and CMV-seronegative. The nucleotide sequence reads TGCGCCAGCAGCTTGGCCCAGGGGAACGGGGAGCTGTTTTTT. Protein translation: CASSLAQGNGELFF.